The 15 T cell receptor beta chains below come from one sample, sequenced in a study of regulatory T cells in long-lasting Graves disease. The time point here: newly diagnosed GD, antithyroid drugs for less than 3 months. PBMC RNA served as the TCR library source. Sequencing libraries for TCR beta were prepared with iRepertoire HTBI primers and Arm-PCR of CDR3 regions. A single record per CDR3 protein comes from TCRdb applying MiXCR to the multiplex PCR reads. The data show about 540,000 distinct CDR3 sequences, 13% seen once. The data were also submitted as part of a second study, on T cells in Graves' hyperthyroidism and ophthalmopathy.

The sample was peripheral blood mononuclear cells (PBMCs), taken at new diagnosis, from a patient treated with antithyroid drugs. The origin of the receptors is a man younger than 40 with Graves disease.

Ten or more counts support this clonotype. V usage is TRBV5-1 and J usage is TRBJ1-2; D is undetermined. CDR1 is SGHRS, CDR2 YFSETQ, per germline. The CDR3 is made up of 16 amino acids. V was pared by 0 bases and J by 0 bases, with 12 bases between. CDR3 nucleotides: TGCGCCAGCAGCTTGGAGTCGGGGAGACCTAACTATGGCTACACCTTC. This codes for CASSLESGRPNYGYTF.

The table lists this clonotype with a few counts. The gene calls are TRBV3-1 and TRBJ1-3; D may be TRBD1 (6 bases). V was trimmed by 6 bases and J by 0 bases, leaving 15 bases between them. From germline, CDR1 is LGHDT and CDR2 YNNKEL (reference sequence). The CDR3 length is 16 residues. This CDR3 is CASSFRRDNSGNTIYF. CDR3 DNA: TGTGCCAGCAGTTTCCGGAGGGACAACTCTGGAAACACCATATATTTT.

Concerning this clonotype itself: This may be a read error: a much more frequent sequence differs by one nucleotide. The genes are TRBV5-1 and TRBJ2-1, with 8 nucleotides matching TRBD1. From germline, CDR1 is SGHRS and CDR2 YFSETQ. This CDR3 spans 15 amino acids. The CDR3 spells CTSTTSGQEYNEQFF. The DNA of the CDR3 is TGCACCAGCACAACATCGGGACAGGAATACAATGAGCAGTTCTTC.

The chain employs TRBV6-2 or TRBV6-3 and TRBJ1-5, with TRBD1 matching 7 bases. Germline V gives CDR1 MNHEY, CDR2 SVGEGT. After removal of 6 bases from V and 2 bases from J, the junction contained 7 bases not matched to a gene. This CDR3 has 15 amino acids. The DNA of the CDR3 is TGTGCCAGCAGATACGACAGGGCGGGCAATCAGCCCCAGCATTTT. Translating it yields CASRYDRAGNQPQHF.

This clonotype was picked up many times. The V and J genes are TRBV29-1 and TRBJ2-5; D gene unclear. The germline gives CDR1 SQVTM, CDR2 ANQGSEA. This CDR3 contains 12 residues. V lost 3 bases to trimming and J lost 5 bases, with 10 bases between them. CDR3 nucleotide sequence: TGCAGCGTTGAGAAGGGCCGGGAGACCCAGTACTTC. Its protein is CSVEKGRETQYF.

This clonotype appeared a few times. This may come from a read error, since a much larger clone is one base off. V usage is TRBV5-1 and J usage is TRBJ2-1; 10 nucleotides agree with TRBD2. Germline V gene data show CDR1 as SGHRS and CDR2 as YFSETQ. The CDR3 has 15 residues. The CDR3 DNA sequence: TGCGCCAGCAGCTTGTTAGCGGGAGGACTCAATGGGCAGTTCTTC. This gives the protein CASSLLAGGLNGQFF.

This clonotype was counted a few times. The chain carries TRBV5-1 and TRBJ2-2, with 12 bases matching TRBD1. The germline V gene encodes CDR1 SGHRS and CDR2 YFSETQ. After removal of 4 bases from V and 4 bases from J, the junction contained 5 bases not matched to a gene. The CDR3 loop spans 16 amino acids. CDR3: CASSGTGGFGTGELFF. CDR3 DNA: TGCGCCAGCAGCGGGACAGGGGGCTTTGGCACCGGGGAGCTGTTTTTT.

This clonotype came up many times. One junction end disagrees with the germline gene, perhaps due to a read error. The CDR3 nucleotides read TGTGCCAGCAGCTCCTGGTCGGGACAGGCTAACTTC. Translated: CASSSWSGQANF. The chain carries TRBV5-6 and TRBJ2-4; 8 nucleotides match TRBD1. Germline loops: CDR1 SGHDT, CDR2 YYEEEE. The CDR3 consists of 12 residues.

The chain joins TRBV5-4 to TRBJ1-1; no clear D gene. The CDR3 loop spans 13 amino acids. CDR1 is SGHNT and CDR2 is YYREEE in the germline V gene (reference sequence). The V gene lost 7 bases and the J gene lost 1 base, with 11 bases spanning the gap. The CDR3 reads CASGEVENTEAFF. CDR3 in DNA: TGTGCCAGCGGGGAAGTTGAGAACACTGAAGCTTTCTTT.

In this sample, this clonotype turned up a few times. The chain has TRBV30 and TRBJ1-2; 7 positions agree with TRBD1. The germline V gene has CDR1 GTSNPN and CDR2 SVGIG (reference sequence). This CDR3 has 12 residues. The junction had 4 bases not matched to a gene; V was cut back by 5 bases and J by 4 bases. The CDR3 DNA reads as TGTGCCTGGGGACAGGATGGCTATGGCTACACCTTC. Translated: CAWGQDGYGYTF.

This clonotype was picked up a small number of times. The V and J genes are TRBV27 and TRBJ2-7; 12 bases are a match to TRBD2. The trim removed 2 bases at V and 5 bases at J, leaving 10 bases unmatched. The CDR3 has 17 amino acids. From germline, CDR1 is MNHEY and CDR2 SMNVEV (reference sequence). Here the CDR3 DNA reads TGTGCCAGCAGTTTACGCTCAGACAGACTAGCGGGAGACGAGCAGTACTTC. Encoded protein: CASSLRSDRLAGDEQYF.

At least ten counts were recorded for this clonotype. This chain uses TRBV6-2 or TRBV6-3 with TRBJ1-6; D ambiguous. Deletions cut 7 bases from V and 10 bases from J, with 11 bases between. CDR1 and CDR2 (germline): MNHEY, SVGEGT. This CDR3 spans 12 amino acids. CDR3 nucleotide sequence: TGTGCCAGCACCCTGATCGGCTCACCCCTCCACTTT. Residues: CASTLIGSPLHF.

This clonotype came up a few times. The rearrangement joins TRBV9 to TRBJ2-2; the D gene is possibly TRBD2 (6 bases). This CDR3 is built from 17 residues. Trimming stripped 0 bases from V and 12 bases from J, with 24 bases between. The germline V gene has CDR1 SGDLS and CDR2 YYNGEE. The CDR3: CASSVAEEGRSPGKLFF. In DNA form, the CDR3 reads TGTGCCAGCAGCGTAGCTGAGGAGGGCCGATCTCCGGGGAAGCTGTTTTTT.

In this sample, this clonotype turned up many times. The CDR3 sequence is CASSPQGLGEIRCEQFF. CDR3 nucleotides: TGTGCCAGCAGCCCCCAGGGGTTGGGGGAGATTCGCTGTGAGCAGTTCTTC. V is TRBV2 and J is TRBJ2-1; possible D gene TRBD1, 6 bases. In germline, CDR1 is SNHLY, CDR2 FYNNEI. Between the trimmed V and J ends, which lost 6 bases and 9 bases, there was a span of 27 bases. The CDR3 is 17 amino acids.

This clonotype has a handful of counts. The gene calls are TRBV6-2 or TRBV6-3 and TRBJ2-5; D might be TRBD1 (5 bases). The CDR3 spans 13 residues. Germline-derived CDR1 and CDR2 are MNHEY and SVGEGT. V lost 2 bases and J 7 bases, leaving 11 bases between the germline ends. CDR3 DNA: TGTGCCAGCAGTTACCCAGGGTTCGGGACCCAGTACTTC. Encoded protein: CASSYPGFGTQYF.